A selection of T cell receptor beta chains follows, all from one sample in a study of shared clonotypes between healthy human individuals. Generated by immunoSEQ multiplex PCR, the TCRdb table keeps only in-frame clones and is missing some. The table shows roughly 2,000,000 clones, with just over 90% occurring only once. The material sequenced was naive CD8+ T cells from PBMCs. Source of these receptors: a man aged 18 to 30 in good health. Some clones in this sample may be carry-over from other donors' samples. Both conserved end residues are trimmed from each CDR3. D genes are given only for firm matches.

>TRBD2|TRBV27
ASSFGASGRGSRETQY
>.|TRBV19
ASRPLTPGTWGTSTDTQY
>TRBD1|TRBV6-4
ASSTTGDIWDEQF
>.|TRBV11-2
ASSSRGTVYEQY
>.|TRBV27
ASSLLNQPQH
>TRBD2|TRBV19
ASSPLAGGTNEQF
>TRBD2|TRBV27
ASSWTSGPYEQY
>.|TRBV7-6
ASSPDSSYGYT
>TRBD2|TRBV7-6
ASSLGLAYYTGELF
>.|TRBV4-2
ASSQGSGRTYEQY
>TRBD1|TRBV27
ASSQGQGSYEQY
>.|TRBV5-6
ASSVGANEQF
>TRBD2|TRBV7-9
ASSYGTSGTDTQY
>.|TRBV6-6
ASQVGDVEQF
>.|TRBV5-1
ASSLTGTPNEKLF
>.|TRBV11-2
ASRVNTEAF
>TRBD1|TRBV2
ASSYRAGTGVLDEQF
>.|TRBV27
ASSPGTSNYGYT
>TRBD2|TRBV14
ASTLTGRGNEQF
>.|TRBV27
ASSLTGSYEQY
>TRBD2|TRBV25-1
ASTPWGGKNTGELF
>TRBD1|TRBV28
ASSSPVRRGRWGTEAF
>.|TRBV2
ASSEEGPISNQPQH
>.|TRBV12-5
ASGQSGISRSGDTQY